A single sample is the source of the 3 T cell receptor beta chains below, sequenced in a study of technical replicates of blood from a handful of donors. TCRdb keeps only in-frame clones here, not all; method: immunoSEQ multiplex PCR. The repertoire holds 60,000 to 65,000 clones, with around 87% as singletons. The sample comprised PBMCs. These receptors were obtained from a human donor in good health. Some clones in this sample may be carry-over from other donors' samples.

The chain joins TRBV5-5 to TRBJ1-5; D is uncertain. Germline V gene data show CDR1 as SGHKS and CDR2 as YYEKEE (reference sequence). Trimming took 3 bases from V and 7 from J, leaving 11 bases between them. This CDR3 is built from 13 residues. CDR3 coding DNA: TGTGCCAGCAGCTACTCCGTGAACCAGCCCCAGCATTTT. This translates into CASSYSVNQPQHF.

The chain uses TRBV7-3 and TRBJ1-1; D gene ambiguous. The CDR3 runs to 15 residues. Germline CDR1 is SGHTA and CDR2 is FQGTGA. V was clipped by 0 bases and J by 1 base, with 9 bases between them. The CDR3, as DNA: TGTGCCAGCAGCTTAACTCCCGGTCGGAACACTGAAGCTTTCTTT. This gives the protein CASSLTPGRNTEAFF.

The chain carries TRBV15 and TRBJ1-6; perhaps TRBD1 as D (6 bases). Trimming pared 3 bases from V and 14 bases from J, leaving 23 bases between. This CDR3 region has 16 residues. Germline V gene sequence: CDR1 LNHNV, CDR2 YYDKDF (reference sequence). The CDR3 DNA reads TGTGCCACCAGCAGTACCGGGACACGGCCATGGGGAACCCTCCACTTT. This translates into CATSSTGTRPWGTLHF.